Presented here are 2 T cell receptor beta chains from one specimen sequenced in a study of blood T cell repertoires in COVID-19. Sequencing was performed with immunoSEQ multiplex PCR; in TCRdb, only in-frame clones are kept and a portion is missing. The table has 400,000 to 450,000 clones, approximately 90% seen once. Specimen: peripheral blood. The receptors were sampled from a woman in her 30s with active or convalescent COVID-19.

The V gene is TRBV4-1, the J gene TRBJ2-1; D is perhaps TRBD2 (5 bases). Germline V gene lookup returns CDR1 MGHRA and CDR2 YSYEKL. CDR3 length equals 14 residues. Trimming took off 1 base at V and 8 bases at J, with 12 bases between the two ends. CDR3 sequence (DNA): TGCGCCAGCAGCCAAGCGGGGTCGGACCATGAGCAGTTCTTC. This translates into CASSQAGSDHEQFF.

V gene TRBV6-6 combines with J gene TRBJ2-1; 8 nucleotides match TRBD1. Germline assignment: CDR1 MNHNY and CDR2 SVGAGI (reference sequence). V trimming: 4 bases; J trimming: 3 bases; junction bases outside the gene matches: 8. This CDR3 spans 16 amino acids. CDR3 sequence reads: CASSSTDRGGYNEQFF. The CDR3 bases are TGTGCCAGCAGTTCCACCGACAGGGGTGGCTACAATGAGCAGTTCTTC.